This T cell receptor (beta chain) was identified during a study of blood T cells in healthy people across ages. The CDR3 sequence is 15 residues long. Germline CDR1 and CDR2: SGHAT and FQNNGV. Trimming removed 5 bases from V and 0 bases from J, with 13 bases in between. The authors ran a second PCR of about 6 to 11 cycles using a sample-barcoded 5' primer and a J-beta primer mix. MiXCR, run by TCRdb on the 5' RACE reads, gives a single entry per CDR3 protein. This table has 660,000 or so distinct CDR3 sequences, roughly 50% appearing once. Sequencing was done on a sample of blood. The V and J genes are TRBV11-2 and TRBJ2-5; weak D call: TRBD1 (7 bases). The TCR originated in a man in his 60s in good health. The CDR3: CASSQQGGHQETQYF. CDR3 nucleotides: TGTGCCAGCAGCCAGCAGGGGGGCCACCAAGAGACCCAGTACTTC.